This T cell receptor beta chain was captured in a study of human T cells and chemical hapten exposure. Study summary: Patients, predominantly female, presented with alopecia areata, totalis or universalis.

Sample time point: pre-sensitization, week 0. Treatment noted: therapeutic diphenylcyclopropenone sensitization with weekly scalp DPC. This clonotype was seen at least ten times. Its antigen is unknown. TCRdb ran MiXCR on the RACE reads and lists one entry per CDR3 protein. The table has about 380,000 distinct CDR3 sequences, approximately 5.1% seen once; the top ten hold around 2.6%. Germline V gene data show CDR1 as SEHNR and CDR2 as FQNEAQ (reference sequence). Trimming removed 5 bases from V and 6 bases from J, with 15 bases in between. The length of the CDR3 is 14 residues. Study-level findings and limits: Expanded TCRs clustered into significantly more large CDR3 similarity groups than controls, the analysis revealed.

The sequence was obtained from a woman aged 45-65 years with alopecia areata. Some clones in this sample may be carry-over from other donors' samples. The chain joins TRBV7-9 to TRBJ2-3, with D perhaps matching TRBD1 or TRBD2 (6 bases each). The material sequenced was whole blood, taken in connection with sensitization to the hapten diphenylcyclopropenone (DPC). CDR3 nucleotides: TGTGCCAGCAGCCCCCCGGGGGCTTGGGATACGCAGTATTTT. Translated, it gives CASSPPGAWDTQYF.